The rows below give T cell receptor beta chains drawn from one sample of a study of T cells in localized non-small cell lung cancer. TCRdb keeps only in-frame clones here, not all; method: immunoSEQ multiplex PCR. Here the sample spans approximately 76,000 clones, around 84% being singletons. The sequenced sample was peripheral blood, obtained before any cancer treatment. The receptor set was obtained from an older female donor with stage I lung adenocarcinoma. Each CDR3 is given with its conserved first and last residue. Each record gives: J gene, V gene, CDR3 length, clone size, D gene, CDR3 protein, CDR3 DNA. A D gene is named only where the DNA matches it firmly. Not all rows give a size; the values are once, few, many and, for expanded clones, a class.

j_gene: TRBJ2-7; v_gene: TRBV15; len: 13; abundance: -; d_gene: -; CDR3aa: CATSRDLPYEQYF; CDR3nt: TGTGCCACCAGCAGAGATTTGCCCTACGAGCAGTACTTC
j_gene: TRBJ2-7; v_gene: TRBV5-4; len: 12; abundance: few; d_gene: -; CDR3aa: CASSLDGYEQYF; CDR3nt: TGTGCCAGCAGCTTGGATGGTTACGAGCAGTACTTC
j_gene: TRBJ2-7; v_gene: TRBV6-5; len: 14; abundance: -; d_gene: -; CDR3aa: CASTNQGTVYEQYF; CDR3nt: TGTGCCAGCACTAATCAGGGCACGGTATACGAGCAGTACTTC
j_gene: TRBJ1-1; v_gene: TRBV29-1; len: 10; abundance: -; d_gene: -; CDR3aa: CSVMNTEAFF; CDR3nt: TGCAGCGTTATGAACACTGAAGCTTTCTTT
j_gene: TRBJ2-5; v_gene: TRBV2; len: 14; abundance: once; d_gene: -; CDR3aa: CATRLNRVAETQYF; CDR3nt: TGTGCCACCCGCCTGAACAGGGTTGCAGAGACCCAGTACTTC
j_gene: TRBJ2-3; v_gene: TRBV29-1; len: 13; abundance: -; d_gene: -; CDR3aa: CSVDSGVTDTQYF; CDR3nt: TGCAGCGTTGACTCAGGGGTCACAGATACGCAGTATTTT
j_gene: TRBJ2-1; v_gene: TRBV6-5; len: 14; abundance: -; d_gene: TRBD2; CDR3aa: CASSPRGREDEQFF; CDR3nt: TGTGCCAGCAGTCCCCGCGGGCGGGAGGATGAGCAGTTCTTC
j_gene: TRBJ2-5; v_gene: TRBV9; len: 14; abundance: few; d_gene: TRBD2; CDR3aa: CASSGTSGEETQYF; CDR3nt: TGTGCCAGCAGCGGGACTAGCGGGGAAGAGACCCAGTACTTC
j_gene: TRBJ1-1; v_gene: TRBV11-1; len: 12; abundance: -; d_gene: -; CDR3aa: CASSLLRSQAFF; CDR3nt: TGTGCCAGCAGCTTATTGAGATCTCAAGCTTTCTTT
j_gene: TRBJ2-1; v_gene: TRBV19; len: 11; abundance: -; d_gene: TRBD2; CDR3aa: CASWGGNEQFF; CDR3nt: TGTGCCAGTTGGGGGGGCAATGAGCAGTTCTTC
j_gene: TRBJ1-1; v_gene: TRBV13; len: 14; abundance: -; d_gene: TRBD1; CDR3aa: CASSLEQGITEAFF; CDR3nt: TGTGCCAGCAGCTTAGAACAGGGGATCACTGAAGCTTTCTTT
j_gene: TRBJ2-3; v_gene: TRBV11-3; len: 15; abundance: once; d_gene: TRBD1; CDR3aa: CASSLKRGLTDTQYF; CDR3nt: TGTGCCAGCAGCTTAAAAAGGGGGCTCACAGATACGCAGTATTTT
j_gene: TRBJ2-7; v_gene: TRBV4-2; len: 14; abundance: -; d_gene: -; CDR3aa: CASSPGTVTYEQYF; CDR3nt: TGTGCCAGCAGCCCAGGGACGGTAACCTACGAGCAGTACTTC
j_gene: TRBJ2-5; v_gene: TRBV4-1; len: 17; abundance: -; d_gene: TRBD1; CDR3aa: CASSSRRGRGRSETQYF; CDR3nt: TGCGCCAGCAGCTCTCGCAGGGGCAGGGGGCGATCGGAGACCCAGTACTTC
j_gene: TRBJ2-7; v_gene: TRBV11-2; len: 15; abundance: -; d_gene: -; CDR3aa: CASSPSLTQTYEQYF; CDR3nt: TGTGCCAGCAGCCCAAGCCTGACACAAACCTACGAGCAGTACTTC
j_gene: TRBJ1-3; v_gene: TRBV7-2; len: 14; abundance: -; d_gene: -; CDR3aa: CASGQGSSGNTIYF; CDR3nt: TGTGCCAGCGGCCAAGGCTCTTCTGGAAACACCATATATTTT
j_gene: TRBJ1-2; v_gene: TRBV14; len: 13; abundance: few; d_gene: -; CDR3aa: CASSQKPNYGYTF; CDR3nt: TGTGCCAGCAGCCAAAAGCCTAACTATGGCTACACCTTC
j_gene: TRBJ2-1; v_gene: TRBV6-5; len: 15; abundance: -; d_gene: TRBD2; CDR3aa: CASSQGLAGGNEQFF; CDR3nt: TGTGCCAGCAGTCAGGGACTAGCGGGGGGGAATGAGCAGTTCTTC
j_gene: TRBJ2-2; v_gene: TRBV7-3; len: 14; abundance: -; d_gene: TRBD1; CDR3aa: CASSSGGDTGELFF; CDR3nt: TGTGCCAGCAGCTCAGGGGGCGACACCGGGGAGCTGTTTTTT
j_gene: TRBJ1-6; v_gene: TRBV7-2; len: 15; abundance: once; d_gene: -; CDR3aa: CASSPVGLLNSPLHF; CDR3nt: TGTGCCAGCAGCCCCGTCGGTCTCCTGAATTCACCCCTCCACTTT
j_gene: TRBJ2-5; v_gene: TRBV18; len: 14; abundance: -; d_gene: TRBD2; CDR3aa: CASSLSSGRETQYF; CDR3nt: TGTGCCAGCTCACTATCAAGCGGGAGGGAGACCCAGTACTTC
j_gene: TRBJ2-7; v_gene: TRBV2; len: 12; abundance: -; d_gene: -; CDR3aa: CASSVNLYEQYF; CDR3nt: TGTGCCAGCAGTGTTAATCTATACGAGCAGTACTTC
j_gene: TRBJ2-1; v_gene: TRBV9; len: 12; abundance: -; d_gene: TRBD1; CDR3aa: CASSGRGLEQFF; CDR3nt: TGTGCCAGCAGCGGCAGGGGGCTAGAGCAGTTCTTC
j_gene: TRBJ2-3; v_gene: TRBV5-1; len: 16; abundance: -; d_gene: TRBD1; CDR3aa: CASSPDRGSSTDTQYF; CDR3nt: TGCGCCAGCAGTCCCGACAGGGGGTCTAGCACAGATACGCAGTATTTT
j_gene: TRBJ1-2; v_gene: TRBV14; len: 13; abundance: few; d_gene: -; CDR3aa: CASSGPGDYGYTF; CDR3nt: TGTGCCAGCAGCGGGCCGGGGGACTATGGCTACACCTTC
j_gene: TRBJ2-1; v_gene: TRBV19; len: 16; abundance: few; d_gene: -; CDR3aa: CASSIGGKSSYNEQFF; CDR3nt: TGTGCCAGTAGTATAGGCGGGAAGAGCTCCTACAATGAGCAGTTCTTC
j_gene: TRBJ1-1; v_gene: TRBV28; len: 13; abundance: few; d_gene: -; CDR3aa: CASTLMMNTEAFF; CDR3nt: TGTGCCAGCACCCTGATGATGAACACTGAAGCTTTCTTT
j_gene: TRBJ2-1; v_gene: TRBV2; len: 11; abundance: many; d_gene: -; CDR3aa: CASSEGGEQFF; CDR3nt: TGTGCCAGCAGTGAGGGGGGTGAGCAGTTCTTC
j_gene: TRBJ2-7; v_gene: TRBV6-1; len: 13; abundance: -; d_gene: TRBD2; CDR3aa: CASSSRDYNEQYF; CDR3nt: TGTGCCAGCAGCAGCCGGGACTACAACGAGCAGTACTTC
j_gene: TRBJ2-7; v_gene: TRBV6-1; len: 12; abundance: few; d_gene: -; CDR3aa: CASRATGYEQYF; CDR3nt: TGTGCCAGCAGAGCTACAGGGTACGAGCAGTACTTC
j_gene: TRBJ1-1; v_gene: TRBV5-6; len: 16; abundance: -; d_gene: -; CDR3aa: CASSPIRQALNTEAFF; CDR3nt: TGTGCCAGCAGCCCCATCCGACAGGCTTTGAACACTGAAGCTTTCTTT
j_gene: TRBJ2-6; v_gene: TRBV4-3; len: 18; abundance: -; d_gene: TRBD2; CDR3aa: CASSQVSGGLSGANVLTF; CDR3nt: TGCGCCAGCAGCCAAGTAAGCGGGGGCCTCTCTGGAGCCAACGTCCTGACTTTC
j_gene: TRBJ1-4; v_gene: TRBV28; len: 17; abundance: -; d_gene: -; CDR3aa: CASSLDSVLATNEKLFF; CDR3nt: TGTGCCAGCAGTTTGGACAGCGTACTTGCAACTAATGAAAAACTGTTTTTT
j_gene: TRBJ1-5; v_gene: TRBV30; len: 12; abundance: -; d_gene: -; CDR3aa: CAWSRGSQPQHF; CDR3nt: TGTGCCTGGAGTCGAGGGAGTCAGCCCCAGCATTTT
j_gene: TRBJ1-4; v_gene: TRBV18; len: 15; abundance: -; d_gene: -; CDR3aa: CASSPLRATNEKLFF; CDR3nt: TGTGCCAGCTCACCACTGCGGGCAACTAATGAAAAACTGTTTTTT
j_gene: TRBJ2-7; v_gene: TRBV6-1; len: 15; abundance: -; d_gene: -; CDR3aa: CASSSTGSTTYEQYF; CDR3nt: TGTGCCAGCAGTTCAACCGGGAGTACGACCTACGAGCAGTACTTC
j_gene: TRBJ2-1; v_gene: TRBV5-1; len: 14; abundance: once; d_gene: TRBD2; CDR3aa: CASGLGGGPHEQFF; CDR3nt: TGCGCCAGTGGACTAGGCGGGGGGCCCCATGAGCAGTTCTTC
j_gene: TRBJ2-7; v_gene: TRBV7-2; len: 13; abundance: -; d_gene: -; CDR3aa: CASSLAGANEQYF; CDR3nt: TGTGCCAGCAGCTTAGCGGGAGCAAACGAGCAGTACTTC
j_gene: TRBJ2-2; v_gene: TRBV25-1; len: 16; abundance: -; d_gene: -; CDR3aa: CASSERLPLNTGELFF; CDR3nt: TGTGCCAGCAGTGAAAGACTTCCCCTGAACACCGGGGAGCTGTTTTTT
j_gene: TRBJ2-1; v_gene: TRBV7-2; len: 12; abundance: -; d_gene: -; CDR3aa: CASGQGYNEQFF; CDR3nt: TGTGCCAGCGGTCAGGGTTACAATGAGCAGTTCTTC
j_gene: TRBJ2-1; v_gene: TRBV11-2; len: 18; abundance: once; d_gene: TRBD2; CDR3aa: CASSLDGIAGGLHNEQFF; CDR3nt: TGTGCCAGCAGCTTAGACGGGATAGCGGGAGGGCTCCACAATGAGCAGTTCTTC